This TCR beta chain was found in a study of cytomegalovirus exposure and HLA in healthy donors. Broader study findings: A later analysis, which compared TCR beta chains of equal frequency, found the HLA-associated ones more clonally expanded.

Use of 60 Vbeta and 13 Jbeta primers characterized the PCR. Clones were sequenced by immunoSEQ multiplex PCR, and TCRdb holds only the in-frame ones, with some missing. The table shows 110,000 to 150,000 clones, with under 90% occurring only once. This clone came up a few times. Its antigen is as yet unknown. Sequencing was done on a sample of PBMCs. The receptor's source is a boy aged 2 to 10 in good health and CMV-seronegative.

The CDR3 reads CASSDPTGTHYEQYF. Here the CDR3 DNA reads TGTGCCAGCAGTGACCCTACAGGGACCCACTACGAGCAGTACTTC. This rearrangement joins TRBV25-1 to TRBJ2-7; D is perhaps TRBD1 (6 bases). V was trimmed by 3 bases and J by 3 bases, leaving 15 bases between them. The CDR3 totals 15 residues. In germline, CDR1 is MGHDK, CDR2 SYGVNS.